The 4 T cell receptor beta chains below all came from one sample that was sequenced in a study of blood T cell repertoires in COVID-19. Sequencing used immunoSEQ multiplex PCR; TCRdb keeps in-frame clones, though not all of them. The sample has about 210,000 clones; roughly four fifths are singletons. Specimen: peripheral blood. The receptors derive from a woman in her 40s with acute or convalescent COVID-19.

The gene calls are TRBV5-6 and TRBJ2-2; 9 bases map to TRBD2. This CDR3 comprises 16 residues. The germline V gene encodes CDR1 SGHDT and CDR2 YYEEEE. Trimming took 0 bases from V and 4 from J; bases not matched to a gene: 4. The CDR3 DNA reads TGTGCCAGCAGCTTGGATAGGCGGGGGGGCACCGGGGAGCTGTTTTTT. Translation gives CASSLDRRGGTGELFF. The full variable domain, rest sourced from reference TRBV5-6 and TRBJ2-2, is DAGVTQSPTHLIKTRGQQVTLRCSPKSGHDTVSWYQQALGQGPQFIFQYYEEEERQRGNFPDRFSGHQFPNYSSELNVNALLLGDSALYLCASSLDRRGGTGELFFGEGSRLTVL.

The rearrangement uses TRBV28 and TRBJ1-5; TRBD1 agrees at 8 bases. The V and J ends lost 3 bases and 5 bases, in that order; junction bases with no gene match: 9. The CDR3 is made up of 16 amino acids. Germline lookup yields CDR1 MDHEN and CDR2 SYDVKM. Here the CDR3 reads CASSLSQGADYQPQHF. CDR3 bases: TGTGCCAGCAGTTTGTCGCAGGGGGCCGATTATCAGCCCCAGCATTTT.

The CDR3 reads CASSTPTKGSGLAFF. The CDR3 DNA reads as TGTGCCAGCAGCACACCGACAAAGGGGTCCGGGTTGGCTTTCTTT. The chain recombines TRBV9 with TRBJ1-1; D perhaps matches TRBD1 (5 bases). Germline V gives CDR1 SGDLS, CDR2 YYNGEE. Trimming took 4 bases from V and 11 from J, leaving 24 bases between them. The CDR3 runs to 15 residues.

The genes are TRBV9 and TRBJ1-3; 7 nucleotides align to TRBD1. The CDR3 loop spans 15 amino acids. Germline lookup yields CDR1 SGDLS and CDR2 YYNGEE. V shed 0 bases, J shed 3 bases, and the junction held 3 bases outside the gene matches. The CDR3 bases are TGTGCCAGCAGCGTAGAGACAGGGAGTGGAAACACCATATATTTT. It codes for CASSVETGSGNTIYF. Combining the CDR3 with reference TRBV9 and TRBJ1-3 gives the whole variable domain DSGVTQTPKHLITATGQRVTLRCSPRSGDLSVYWYQQSLDQGLQFLIQYYNGEERAKGNILERFSAQQFPDLHSELNLSSLELGDSALYFCASSVETGSGNTIYFGEGSWLTVV.